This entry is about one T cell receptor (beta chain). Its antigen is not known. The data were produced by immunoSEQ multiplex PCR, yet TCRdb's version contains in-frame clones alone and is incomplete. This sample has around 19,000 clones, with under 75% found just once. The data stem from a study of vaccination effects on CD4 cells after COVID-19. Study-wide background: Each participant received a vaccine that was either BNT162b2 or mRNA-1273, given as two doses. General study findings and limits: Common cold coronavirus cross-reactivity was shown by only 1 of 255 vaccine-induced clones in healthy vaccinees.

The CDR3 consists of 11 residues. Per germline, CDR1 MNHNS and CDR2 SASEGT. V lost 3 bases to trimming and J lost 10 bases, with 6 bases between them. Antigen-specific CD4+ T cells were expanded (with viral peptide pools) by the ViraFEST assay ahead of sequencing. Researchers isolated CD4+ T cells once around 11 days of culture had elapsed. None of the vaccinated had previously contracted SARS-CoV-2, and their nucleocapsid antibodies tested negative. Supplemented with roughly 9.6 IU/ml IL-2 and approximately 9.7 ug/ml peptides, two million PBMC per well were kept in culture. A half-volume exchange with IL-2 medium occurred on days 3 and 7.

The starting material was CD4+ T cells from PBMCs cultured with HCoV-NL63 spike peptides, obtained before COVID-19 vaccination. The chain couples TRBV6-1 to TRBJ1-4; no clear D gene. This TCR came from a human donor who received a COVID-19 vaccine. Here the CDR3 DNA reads TGTGCCAGCAGTGAGGCACCAAAACTGTTTTTT. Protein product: CASSEAPKLFF.